The TCR beta chain described here comes from a study of T-cell reconstitution after alpha-beta-depleted transplantation in children. The CDR3 is 14 residues long. Germline V lookup: CDR1 MDHEN, CDR2 SYDVKM. Trimming stripped 2 bases from V and 5 bases from J, with 10 bases between. This clonotype appeared a few times. The authors prepared the TCRbeta library with unique molecular identifiers. TCRdb re-derived calls from the PCR reads in MiXCR, one entry per CDR3 protein. The sample has about 410,000 distinct CDR3 sequences, roughly 20% seen once. The sequenced sample was PBMCs from the stem cell graft donor, obtained from the stem cell graft. The TCR originated in a human donor who donated a stem cell graft to a child with acute myeloid leukemia. The chain uses TRBV28 and TRBJ2-1; D may be TRBD1 (5 bases). CDR3 region: CASSLDAGNNEQFF. CDR3 DNA sequence: TGTGCCAGCAGTTTAGACGCAGGGAACAATGAGCAGTTCTTC.